These T cell receptor beta chains were read from a single sample in a study of cytomegalovirus exposure and HLA in healthy donors. Libraries were prepared by immunoSEQ multiplex PCR; TCRdb keeps only in-frame clonotypes and omits some of them. The table records 220,000 or so clones, about 70% of them present only once. Sample: PBMCs. The receptor source for this set is a woman aged 25 to 39 in good health and CMV-seronegative. Each CDR3 is given without its conserved first and last residue. D genes are given only for firm matches. Size is stated for part of the rows, as once, few or many counts, or as a class when the clone is expanded.

v_gene,abundance,j_gene,d_gene,CDR3aa
TRBV19,.,TRBJ2-5,.,ASRRGGQETQY
TRBV5-1,.,TRBJ2-1,TRBD2,ASSNRLAGAVDEQF
TRBV12-2,few,TRBJ1-2,.,ASRTNRGSGYT
TRBV21-1,once,TRBJ1-1,.,ASSSWACLSMNTEAF
TRBV7-9,few,TRBJ2-7,.,ASSPRDSHEQY
TRBV19,.,TRBJ2-7,TRBD2,ASSPGTSGYEQY
TRBV6-5,.,TRBJ1-2,.,ASSLPTGGRNYGYT
TRBV15,.,TRBJ2-1,TRBD2,ATKSGRAHNEQF
TRBV5-4,.,TRBJ1-1,.,ASSLNAAGETEAF
TRBV30,few,TRBJ1-3,.,AWSVGLSGNTIY
TRBV6-5,.,TRBJ1-2,.,ASRRRGLSYGYN
TRBV5-1,once,TRBJ2-1,TRBD1,ASSYGGTGDNEQF
TRBV10-3,.,TRBJ2-1,TRBD2,ATLRGLEADEQF
TRBV29-1,few,TRBJ2-1,.,SVLPDSSIDEQF
TRBV6-6,.,TRBJ2-2,TRBD1,ASKGAGSNTGELF
TRBV2,.,TRBJ1-6,TRBD1,ASSERSGTVNSPLH
TRBV5-4,.,TRBJ2-3,TRBD1,ASSLTGGGTDTQY